This T cell receptor (beta chain) was sequenced for a study of read filtering for tumor transcriptome and immune sequencing. Molecular barcoded adaptors covering alpha/delta and beta/gamma chains were used on 400 to 450 ng RNA. One entry per CDR3 protein results from TCRdb running MiXCR on the reads. The data show 50,000 to 65,000 distinct CDR3 sequences, around 20% seen once. The CDR3 is made up of 12 amino acids. Germline loops: CDR1 MDHEN, CDR2 SYDVKM. V shed 5 bases and J shed 6 bases, with 11 bases lying between them. Whole-study findings and limits: Single-read clonotypes: roughly 80% of IR-seq clonotypes (roughly 3.5% of reads), 65% to 75% of RNA-seq clonotypes (under 50% of reads). Dropping single-read clonotypes raised IR-seq and RNA-seq shared-clonotype correlation.

This clonotype occurred many times. Its target is unknown. Sequenced sample: a population of CD138-negative cells sorted from bone marrow. This receptor was taken from a donor at least 40 years old with multiple myeloma. The V call is TRBV28, the J call TRBJ2-7; D remains ambiguous. CDR3 sequence reads: CASSRPLTEQYF. The CDR3 region has the DNA TGTGCCAGCAGTCGCCCGCTCACCGAGCAGTACTTC.